This T cell receptor (beta chain) appears in the sequencing data of a study of somatic mutations in cytotoxic T cells in rheumatoid arthritis. In regard to this clone: Its antigen remains unidentified.

Original handling: Matching published virus-specific TCRB sequences was rare for patient CD8+ clones that were larger than 1%. TCRdb's table, derived via immunoSEQ multiplex PCR, lists solely in-frame clones and lacks some. D and trimming were read from the DNA, whereas the V and J calls and clone size are those reported in that table. The repertoire holds under 5,500 clones, with more than 60% as singletons. CDR1 is LNHNV, CDR2 YYDKDF, per germline (reference sequence). V was clipped by 3 bases and J by 0 bases, with 11 bases between them. The CDR3 spans 15 residues. Broader study findings: Clonality measured in CD8+ T cells did not differ significantly between rheumatoid arthritis patients and age-matched healthy controls.

This receptor was taken from a man between 65 and 85 years old with rheumatoid arthritis. The source material was CD8+ T cells sorted from blood. V and J are TRBV15 and TRBJ1-1; tentatively, D is TRBD1 (6 bases). The DNA of the CDR3 is TGTGCCACCAGCAGGAGAGGGGGGGTGAACACTGAAGCTTTCTTT. Translated, it gives CATSRRGGVNTEAFF. Drawing the rest from reference TRBV15 and TRBJ1-1, the complete variable domain is DAMVIQNPRYQVTQFGKPVTLSCSQTLNHNVMYWYQQKSSQAPKLLFHYYDKDFNNEADTPDNFQSRRPNTSFCFLDIRSPGLGDTAMYLCATSRRGGVNTEAFFGQGTRLTVV.